The rows below give T cell receptor beta chains drawn from one sample of a study of cytomegalovirus exposure and HLA in healthy donors. Produced via immunoSEQ multiplex PCR; TCRdb's table is partial and in-frame only. The sample records about 160,000 clones, approximately 72% being singletons. The material sequenced was PBMCs. These TCRs come from a female donor in good health and CMV-seronegative. CDR3s include the opening cysteine and the closing phenylalanine or tryptophan. A D gene is named only where the DNA matches it firmly. Expanded clones get a size class; other rows say once, few or many, or leave the size out.

>-|TRBD2|TRBJ2-1|TRBV7-3
TGTGCCAGCAGCCCAGCGGGGGTGCCCCACAATGAGCAGTTCTTC
CASSPAGVPHNEQFF
>-|TRBD1|TRBJ2-7|TRBV6-5
TGTGCCAGCAACGACAGGGGAGGCTACGAGCAGTACTTC
CASNDRGGYEQYF
>-|TRBD2|TRBJ2-7|TRBV6-6
TGTGCCAGCAGAACTAGCGGGGGGTACGAGCAGTACTTC
CASRTSGGYEQYF
>-|-|TRBJ1-3|TRBV2
TGTGCCAGCAGTGTGGCAGGCTCTGGAAACACCATATATTTT
CASSVAGSGNTIYF
>-|TRBD1|TRBJ1-5|TRBV5-5
TGTGCCAGCAGCTTGGGGACAGGGATTCAAGGGCCCCAGCATTTT
CASSLGTGIQGPQHF
>-|TRBD1|TRBJ1-1|TRBV6-5
TGTGCCAGCAGTTACACGGGACAGGGGGCGTCCACTGAAGCTTTCTTT
CASSYTGQGASTEAFF
>-|TRBD1|TRBJ1-5|TRBV4-1
TGCGCCAGCAGCCTTCGGGACAGCCCCAATCGGCCCCAGCATTTT
CASSLRDSPNRPQHF
>-|-|TRBJ1-1|TRBV30
TGTGCCTGGAGTGTAGGGACTGGGGGGAACACTGAAGCTTTCTTT
CAWSVGTGGNTEAFF
>-|-|TRBJ1-1|TRBV19
TGTGCCAGTAGTATATGGGGGGGCATGAACACTGAAGCTTTCTTT
CASSIWGGMNTEAFF
>-|TRBD2|TRBJ2-2|TRBV5-1
TGCGCCAGCAGCAACGGTCAGCTAGCGGTGAACACCGGGGAGCTGTTTTTT
CASSNGQLAVNTGELFF
>-|-|TRBJ2-1|TRBV5-4
TGTGCCAGCAGCTTTTCTTTCGGGAGCGACAGCTCCTACAATGAGCAGTTCTTC
CASSFSFGSDSSYNEQFF
>-|-|TRBJ1-1|TRBV5-6
TGTGCCAGCAGTCGATATGACAGGCCGAGGGCTTTCTTT
CASSRYDRPRAFF
>-|-|TRBJ2-7|TRBV4-1
TGCGCCAGCAGCCAAAACCGGGACTACGAGCAGTACTTC
CASSQNRDYEQYF
>-|-|TRBJ2-7|TRBV5-1
TGCGCCAGCAGCCGGGACTACGAGCAGTACTTC
CASSRDYEQYF
>-|-|TRBJ2-7|TRBV27
TGTGCCAGCAGTTTACAGAGTGGAGCCTACGAGCAGTACTTC
CASSLQSGAYEQYF
>-|TRBD2|TRBJ2-5|TRBV30
TGTGCCTGGAGTGAGGGACTAGCGGGAGGCGGGGGCCAAGAGACCCAGTACTTC
CAWSEGLAGGGGQETQYF
>-|-|TRBJ1-4|TRBV25-1
TGTGCCAGCAGTCCGGGAAAGAAGGATGAAAAACTGTTTTTT
CASSPGKKDEKLFF
>-|-|TRBJ2-7|TRBV7-9
TGTGCCAGCAGCCCCCTTTTCGGGAAGAACTACGAGCAGTACTTC
CASSPLFGKNYEQYF
>-|TRBD1|TRBJ2-7|TRBV11-3
TGTGCCAGCAGCCCCTTACAGGGGTCTTCCGAGCAGTACTTC
CASSPLQGSSEQYF
>few|-|TRBJ1-2|TRBV20-1
TGCAGTGCTAGAGGAGGGAAAGGCTACACCTTC
CSARGGKGYTF
>many|TRBD1|TRBJ2-7|TRBV7-9
TGTGCCAGCAGCTTGGCATCTACAGGGGCCGAGCAGTACTTC
CASSLASTGAEQYF
>-|TRBD1|TRBJ1-1|TRBV19
TGTGCCAGTAGTCCCCGGACAGGGTGGGGCACTGAAGCTTTCTTT
CASSPRTGWGTEAFF
>-|-|TRBJ2-7|TRBV10-3
TGTGCCATCAGTATCAACACCGACGGGGGCGAGCAGTACTTC
CAISINTDGGEQYF
>-|-|TRBJ2-7|TRBV5-1
TGCGCCAGCAGCTTGTTAGTAGGGGGCGAGCAGTACTTC
CASSLLVGGEQYF
>-|-|TRBJ2-1|TRBV9
TGTGCCAGCAGCGTAGGAGGGTATGAGCAGTTCTTC
CASSVGGYEQFF
>-|TRBD1|TRBJ2-4|TRBV5-1
TGCGCCAGCAGCTCGGGGACAGAAAACATTCAGTACTTC
CASSSGTENIQYF
>few|-|TRBJ1-1|TRBV19
TGTGCCAGTAGTAGTCGACAGTCGGTTGTGGAAGCTTTCTTT
CASSSRQSVVEAFF
>-|TRBD1|TRBJ2-2|TRBV2
TGTGCCAGCAGTCCAGACAGGGGTAACACCGGGGAGCTGTTTTTT
CASSPDRGNTGELFF
>-|TRBD1|TRBJ2-1|TRBV9
TGTGCCAGCAGCCCCCGACAGGGGGCGACATACAATGAGCAGTTCTTC
CASSPRQGATYNEQFF
>-|TRBD2|TRBJ2-2|TRBV5-1
TGCGCCAGCAGCTTACGGGAGGGAGCCGGGGAGCTGTTTTTT
CASSLREGAGELFF
>once|-|TRBJ2-7|TRBV7-8
TGTGCCAGCAGCTTAGGCCCGCGGGGCGTCTCCTACGAGCAGTACTTC
CASSLGPRGVSYEQYF
>once|TRBD2|TRBJ2-4|TRBV7-3
TGTGCCAGCAGCCCCGGGGGGGGCGGGGGAAACATTCAGTACTTC
CASSPGGGGGNIQYF
>-|TRBD2|TRBJ2-5|TRBV5-6
TGTGCCAGCAGCCGTACTAGCGGGAGAGAGACCCAGTACTTC
CASSRTSGRETQYF
>-|-|TRBJ1-3|TRBV4-1
TGCGCCAGCAGCCTTCTCCCCTCTGGAAACACCATATATTTT
CASSLLPSGNTIYF
>-|TRBD2|TRBJ2-7|TRBV6-5
TGTGCCAGCAGTTACGGGACTAGCAGATCCTACGAGCAGTACTTC
CASSYGTSRSYEQYF
>-|-|TRBJ2-3|TRBV4-1
TGCGCCAGCAGCCAACGAAGCGGGAGCACAGATACGCAGTATTTT
CASSQRSGSTDTQYF
>-|TRBD2|TRBJ2-1|TRBV7-3
TGTGCCAGCAGCGTAGGGACTAGCGTTACCAGTAATGAGCAGTTCTTC
CASSVGTSVTSNEQFF
>-|-|TRBJ1-2|TRBV18
TGTGCCAGCTCACCACTGGACAGTAATTATGGCTACACCTTC
CASSPLDSNYGYTF
>-|TRBD1|TRBJ1-2|TRBV7-8
TGTGCCAGCGGACAGGCGAACTTCTATGGCTACACCTTC
CASGQANFYGYTF
>-|TRBD1|TRBJ1-2|TRBV15
TGTGCCACCAGCAGAGATAGCCTGGGGACAGGGGATGGCTACACCTTC
CATSRDSLGTGDGYTF
>-|TRBD1|TRBJ1-2|TRBV25-1
TGTGCCAGCAGCCTGACAGGGAATGGCTACACCTTC
CASSLTGNGYTF
>-|-|TRBJ2-2|TRBV7-7
TGTGCCAGCAGCTCAACGAACACCGGGGAGCTGTTTTTT
CASSSTNTGELFF
>few|TRBD1|TRBJ2-7|TRBV6-1
TGTGCCAGCAGTGAAGGTGAAAGGGACAGTTACTCCTACGAGCAGTACTTC
CASSEGERDSYSYEQYF
>-|TRBD1|TRBJ2-1|TRBV5-4
TGTGCCAGCAGCTTGGACAGGGGCACCTACAATGAGCAGTTCTTC
CASSLDRGTYNEQFF
>-|TRBD1|TRBJ1-2|TRBV6-5
TGTGCCAGCAGCCTGGGACAGGGGGCGAACGGCTACACCTTC
CASSLGQGANGYTF
>-|-|TRBJ2-1|TRBV30
TGTGCCTGGAGCGGAGGCTCCTACAATGAGCAGTTCTTC
CAWSGGSYNEQFF
>-|-|TRBJ2-7|TRBV6-5
TGTGCCAGCAGTTACTCGGGGGGTCCCGGATCCTACGAGCAGTACTTC
CASSYSGGPGSYEQYF
>-|-|TRBJ1-5|TRBV7-9
TGTGCCAGCAGCCAGGACAATCAGCCCCAGCATTTT
CASSQDNQPQHF